Listed below are T cell receptor beta chains from one sample, sequenced in a study of T cell responses to AZD1222 COVID-19 vaccine. Libraries were prepared by immunoSEQ multiplex PCR; TCRdb keeps only in-frame clonotypes and omits some of them. The sample has some 100,000 clones; more than 85% are singletons. This material consisted of peripheral blood, taken 28 days after the second AZD1222 dose. The receptors originated from an adult who received the AZD1222 COVID-19 vaccine. CDR3s include the opening cysteine and the closing phenylalanine or tryptophan. The D gene is left open where the match is weak. Not every row has a clone size; where given, it reads once, few, many or a size class.

j_call: TRBJ1-2; d_call: TRBD1; v_call: TRBV11-2; clone_size: few; cdr3_length: 13; cdr3_nt: TGTGCCAGCAGCTTCGGACAGGGTAGCGGCTACACCTTC; cdr3_aa: CASSFGQGSGYTF
j_call: TRBJ1-2; d_call: NA; v_call: TRBV14; clone_size: once; cdr3_length: 14; cdr3_nt: TGTGCCAGCAGCCAAGTTCGGGGGGGCTATGGCTACACCTTC; cdr3_aa: CASSQVRGGYGYTF
j_call: TRBJ2-3; d_call: NA; v_call: TRBV6-2/TRBV6-3; clone_size: NA; cdr3_length: 15; cdr3_nt: TGTGCCAGCAGTTATCCCGGGACTAGCACAGATACGCAGTATTTT; cdr3_aa: CASSYPGTSTDTQYF
j_call: TRBJ2-4; d_call: TRBD2; v_call: TRBV27; clone_size: NA; cdr3_length: 16; cdr3_nt: TGTGCCAGCGGGCCTAGGGCTAGCGGGGGAAGGAGCATTCAGTACTTC; cdr3_aa: CASGPRASGGRSIQYF
j_call: TRBJ2-3; d_call: NA; v_call: TRBV5-4; clone_size: NA; cdr3_length: 16; cdr3_nt: TGTGCCAGCAGCTTGGGGGGCGGAACTAGCACAGATACGCAGTATTTT; cdr3_aa: CASSLGGGTSTDTQYF
j_call: TRBJ1-4; d_call: NA; v_call: TRBV12-3/TRBV12-4; clone_size: NA; cdr3_length: 13; cdr3_nt: TGTGCCAGCAGAACAGCTTTCAATGAAAAACTGTTTTTT; cdr3_aa: CASRTAFNEKLFF
j_call: TRBJ1-2; d_call: NA; v_call: TRBV6-5; clone_size: NA; cdr3_length: 14; cdr3_nt: TGTGCCAGCAGGCCTCCGGGACACACGATTGGCTACACCTTC; cdr3_aa: CASRPPGHTIGYTF
j_call: TRBJ1-2; d_call: TRBD1; v_call: TRBV20-1; clone_size: NA; cdr3_length: 14; cdr3_nt: TGCAGTGCTAGTAAACAGGGGACTAACTATGGCTACACCTTC; cdr3_aa: CSASKQGTNYGYTF
j_call: TRBJ1-5; d_call: NA; v_call: TRBV28; clone_size: NA; cdr3_length: 15; cdr3_nt: TGTGCCAGCAGGCCGTCTAAGGGTAACAATCAGCCCCAGCATTTT; cdr3_aa: CASRPSKGNNQPQHF
j_call: TRBJ2-6; d_call: NA; v_call: TRBV5-6; clone_size: NA; cdr3_length: 17; cdr3_nt: TGTGCCAGCAGCATTGAGACAGGACTCTCTGGGGCCAACGTCCTGACTTTC; cdr3_aa: CASSIETGLSGANVLTF
j_call: TRBJ1-3; d_call: NA; v_call: TRBV9; clone_size: NA; cdr3_length: 17; cdr3_nt: TGTGCCAGCAGCGTAGGAACATTTGTGAGCTCTGGAAACACCATATATTTT; cdr3_aa: CASSVGTFVSSGNTIYF
j_call: TRBJ1-1; d_call: TRBD1; v_call: TRBV5-1; clone_size: NA; cdr3_length: 16; cdr3_nt: TGCGCCAGCAGCCCGGGACAGAGACTCATGAACACTGAAGCTTTCTTT; cdr3_aa: CASSPGQRLMNTEAFF
j_call: TRBJ1-2; d_call: TRBD1; v_call: TRBV3-1/TRBV3-2; clone_size: NA; cdr3_length: 16; cdr3_nt: TGTGCCAGCAGCCAGAACCCGGGACAGGCTAACTATGGCTACACCTTC; cdr3_aa: CASSQNPGQANYGYTF
j_call: TRBJ1-5; d_call: TRBD1; v_call: TRBV19; clone_size: NA; cdr3_length: 14; cdr3_nt: TGTGCCAGCGGACAGGGGGCTATCAATCAGCCCCAGCATTTT; cdr3_aa: CASGQGAINQPQHF
j_call: TRBJ2-7; d_call: NA; v_call: TRBV5-1; clone_size: once; cdr3_length: 15; cdr3_nt: TGCGCCAGCAGCTTGGATGGTGGGGAGATCTACGAGCAGTACTTC; cdr3_aa: CASSLDGGEIYEQYF
j_call: TRBJ1-2; d_call: NA; v_call: TRBV10-2; clone_size: NA; cdr3_length: 15; cdr3_nt: TGCGCCAGCAGTGAGTCTGGGGGGAGATACTATGGCTACACCTTC; cdr3_aa: CASSESGGRYYGYTF
j_call: TRBJ1-2; d_call: NA; v_call: TRBV10-1; clone_size: NA; cdr3_length: 18; cdr3_nt: TGCGCCAGCATCGAACTCCCCAAAGGACCGAGAGGACCTTATGGCTACACCTTC; cdr3_aa: CASIELPKGPRGPYGYTF
j_call: TRBJ1-3; d_call: NA; v_call: TRBV19; clone_size: once; cdr3_length: 14; cdr3_nt: TGTGCCAGTAGTATAGGACCCTCTGGAAACACCATATATTTT; cdr3_aa: CASSIGPSGNTIYF
j_call: TRBJ2-3; d_call: TRBD2; v_call: TRBV7-2; clone_size: NA; cdr3_length: 17; cdr3_nt: TGTGCCAGCAGCATTAGTCGGACTAGTGTGGCATCAGATACGCAGTATTTT; cdr3_aa: CASSISRTSVASDTQYF
j_call: TRBJ2-2; d_call: NA; v_call: TRBV28; clone_size: NA; cdr3_length: 15; cdr3_nt: TGTGCCAGCAGTCCGTCTCGAACGGTTACCGGGGAGCTGTTTTTT; cdr3_aa: CASSPSRTVTGELFF
j_call: TRBJ1-1; d_call: NA; v_call: TRBV13; clone_size: NA; cdr3_length: 12; cdr3_nt: TGTGCCACGAGCAGGGGCCACACTGAAGCTTTCTTT; cdr3_aa: CATSRGHTEAFF
j_call: TRBJ2-3; d_call: NA; v_call: TRBV11-2; clone_size: NA; cdr3_length: 14; cdr3_nt: TGTGCCAGCAGCTTTTCCCTAGCGCAGGATACGCAGTATTTT; cdr3_aa: CASSFSLAQDTQYF
j_call: TRBJ2-3; d_call: TRBD1; v_call: TRBV2; clone_size: NA; cdr3_length: 15; cdr3_nt: TGTGCCAGCAGCGGGACAGGGAGGGGCACAGATACGCAGTATTTT; cdr3_aa: CASSGTGRGTDTQYF
j_call: TRBJ1-2; d_call: NA; v_call: TRBV2; clone_size: NA; cdr3_length: 16; cdr3_nt: TGTGCCAGCAGTGATAGGTCAAGCGTTTCTCTTGGTGGCTACACCTTC; cdr3_aa: CASSDRSSVSLGGYTF
j_call: TRBJ1-4; d_call: NA; v_call: TRBV7-8; clone_size: NA; cdr3_length: 13; cdr3_nt: TGTGCCAGCAGCCACTATGGTTGGGAAAAACTGTTTTTT; cdr3_aa: CASSHYGWEKLFF
j_call: TRBJ2-7; d_call: TRBD1; v_call: TRBV18; clone_size: NA; cdr3_length: 15; cdr3_nt: TGTGCCAGCTCACCAGACCTTGACAGGGGGCTCGAGCAGTACTTC; cdr3_aa: CASSPDLDRGLEQYF
j_call: TRBJ1-1; d_call: NA; v_call: TRBV4-1; clone_size: few; cdr3_length: 15; cdr3_nt: TGCGCCAGCAGCCTCCGACTCCTGATGAACACTGAAGCTTTCTTT; cdr3_aa: CASSLRLLMNTEAFF
j_call: TRBJ1-2; d_call: TRBD1; v_call: TRBV6-6; clone_size: NA; cdr3_length: 13; cdr3_nt: TGTGCCAGCATCATGGACAGGGGGGAAGGCTACACCTTC; cdr3_aa: CASIMDRGEGYTF
j_call: TRBJ2-5; d_call: TRBD2; v_call: TRBV30; clone_size: NA; cdr3_length: 14; cdr3_nt: TGTGCCGCCACAAAAGGACTCGGGGGGGAGACCCAGTACTTC; cdr3_aa: CAATKGLGGETQYF
j_call: TRBJ1-1; d_call: NA; v_call: TRBV12-3/TRBV12-4; clone_size: NA; cdr3_length: 13; cdr3_nt: TGTGCCAGCAGTTTAGGCGGCGGAACTGAAGCTTTCTTT; cdr3_aa: CASSLGGGTEAFF
j_call: TRBJ2-5; d_call: TRBD2; v_call: TRBV4-2; clone_size: NA; cdr3_length: 17; cdr3_nt: TGTGCCAGCAGCCAAGATGGGACAGCGGGGGGCCGGGAGACCCAGTACTTC; cdr3_aa: CASSQDGTAGGRETQYF
j_call: TRBJ1-1; d_call: NA; v_call: TRBV6-5; clone_size: NA; cdr3_length: 14; cdr3_nt: TGTGCCAGCAGCCCCCTCGTGGGGAACACTGAAGCTTTCTTT; cdr3_aa: CASSPLVGNTEAFF
j_call: TRBJ1-2; d_call: NA; v_call: TRBV19; clone_size: NA; cdr3_length: 16; cdr3_nt: TGTGCCAGTAGTCCCCAGGGCCGCAACGGGGACTATGGCTACACCTTC; cdr3_aa: CASSPQGRNGDYGYTF
j_call: TRBJ1-4; d_call: NA; v_call: TRBV18; clone_size: NA; cdr3_length: 15; cdr3_nt: TGTGCCAGCTCACCATCCGGGGGGCTGAATGAAAAACTGTTTTTT; cdr3_aa: CASSPSGGLNEKLFF
j_call: TRBJ2-7; d_call: NA; v_call: TRBV6-6; clone_size: once; cdr3_length: 14; cdr3_nt: TGTGCCAGCAGTACGGACACTGCAAACTACGAGCAGTACTTC; cdr3_aa: CASSTDTANYEQYF
j_call: TRBJ1-1; d_call: NA; v_call: TRBV6-6; clone_size: NA; cdr3_length: 15; cdr3_nt: TGTGCCAGCATTGGGGGAGACCCATATTGGGCTGAAGCTTTCTTT; cdr3_aa: CASIGGDPYWAEAFF
j_call: TRBJ1-1; d_call: NA; v_call: TRBV7-6; clone_size: NA; cdr3_length: 13; cdr3_nt: TGTGCCAGCAGCCAGCGGGGTAACACTGAAGCTTTCTTT; cdr3_aa: CASSQRGNTEAFF
j_call: TRBJ2-3; d_call: NA; v_call: TRBV6-1; clone_size: NA; cdr3_length: 13; cdr3_nt: TGTGCCAGCAGTGAGGTCAGCACAGATACGCAGTATTTT; cdr3_aa: CASSEVSTDTQYF
j_call: TRBJ1-1; d_call: NA; v_call: TRBV14; clone_size: NA; cdr3_length: 15; cdr3_nt: TGTGCCAGCAGCCCGCCTCCTCGGGGGAACACTGAAGCTTTCTTT; cdr3_aa: CASSPPPRGNTEAFF
j_call: TRBJ2-3; d_call: NA; v_call: TRBV6-1; clone_size: NA; cdr3_length: 14; cdr3_nt: TGTGCCAGCAGTGATGGGACCATTACAGATACGCAGTATTTT; cdr3_aa: CASSDGTITDTQYF
j_call: TRBJ1-5; d_call: TRBD1; v_call: TRBV6-4; clone_size: NA; cdr3_length: 15; cdr3_nt: TGTGCCAGCCGGGACAGGGCCTTTAGCAATCAGCCCCAGCATTTT; cdr3_aa: CASRDRAFSNQPQHF
j_call: TRBJ1-6; d_call: NA; v_call: TRBV2; clone_size: NA; cdr3_length: 15; cdr3_nt: TGTGCCAGCAACTTTCCGGGGCCCGAGAATTCACCCCTCCACTTT; cdr3_aa: CASNFPGPENSPLHF
j_call: TRBJ1-2; d_call: NA; v_call: TRBV21-1; clone_size: NA; cdr3_length: 18; cdr3_nt: TGTGCCAGCAGCAAATCGGGTCGGCACGAGCAATTGAGTTATGGCTACACCTTC; cdr3_aa: CASSKSGRHEQLSYGYTF
j_call: TRBJ2-7; d_call: NA; v_call: TRBV2; clone_size: NA; cdr3_length: 11; cdr3_nt: TGTGCCAGCAGTGAAGAAGACGAGCAGTACTTC; cdr3_aa: CASSEEDEQYF
j_call: TRBJ2-7; d_call: NA; v_call: TRBV11-2; clone_size: NA; cdr3_length: 13; cdr3_nt: TGTGCCAGCAGCCTTGACGGGACCTACGAGCAGTACTTC; cdr3_aa: CASSLDGTYEQYF
j_call: TRBJ2-7; d_call: NA; v_call: TRBV7-3; clone_size: NA; cdr3_length: 15; cdr3_nt: TGTGCCAGCAGCTTAGTGGGTGCTAGCTCCTACGAGCAGTACTTC; cdr3_aa: CASSLVGASSYEQYF
j_call: TRBJ1-5; d_call: NA; v_call: TRBV5-1; clone_size: NA; cdr3_length: 15; cdr3_nt: TGCGCCAGCAGCTTGGCCGGGTCTAGCAATCAGCCCCAGCATTTT; cdr3_aa: CASSLAGSSNQPQHF
j_call: TRBJ1-2; d_call: NA; v_call: TRBV30; clone_size: few; cdr3_length: 14; cdr3_nt: TGTGCCTGGTCCCCCGGCCCCCCTAACTATGGCTACACCTTC; cdr3_aa: CAWSPGPPNYGYTF
j_call: TRBJ1-4; d_call: TRBD1; v_call: TRBV6-5; clone_size: once; cdr3_length: 14; cdr3_nt: TGTGCCAGCAAGATGGACAGGGTTGATGAAAAACTGTTTTTT; cdr3_aa: CASKMDRVDEKLFF
j_call: TRBJ2-2; d_call: NA; v_call: TRBV6-5; clone_size: NA; cdr3_length: 13; cdr3_nt: TGTGCCAGCAGTTACTCCTCCTCCGGGGAGCTGTTTTTT; cdr3_aa: CASSYSSSGELFF
j_call: TRBJ1-2; d_call: NA; v_call: TRBV19; clone_size: once; cdr3_length: 14; cdr3_nt: TGTGCCAGTAGTGTTGGGGTCGGGGACTATGGCTACACCTTC; cdr3_aa: CASSVGVGDYGYTF
j_call: TRBJ1-2; d_call: NA; v_call: TRBV20-1; clone_size: NA; cdr3_length: 11; cdr3_nt: TGCAGAAGTACTTCTAACTATGGCTACACCTTC; cdr3_aa: CRSTSNYGYTF
j_call: TRBJ1-1; d_call: NA; v_call: TRBV5-4; clone_size: NA; cdr3_length: 14; cdr3_nt: TGTGCCAGCAGCTTGGAAGGGGGGGGCACTGAAGCTTTCTTT; cdr3_aa: CASSLEGGGTEAFF
j_call: TRBJ2-7; d_call: NA; v_call: TRBV19; clone_size: once; cdr3_length: 13; cdr3_nt: TGTGCCAGTAGTATCGTCGCGGACGGCGAGCAGTACTTC; cdr3_aa: CASSIVADGEQYF
j_call: TRBJ1-3; d_call: TRBD1; v_call: TRBV10-3; clone_size: once; cdr3_length: 15; cdr3_nt: TGTGCCATACTTTTACAGGGGGCGGCTGGAAACACCATATATTTT; cdr3_aa: CAILLQGAAGNTIYF
j_call: TRBJ1-5; d_call: NA; v_call: TRBV28; clone_size: NA; cdr3_length: 15; cdr3_nt: TGTGCCAGCAGCCAGACGTACAGCCTCAATCAGCCCCAGCATTTT; cdr3_aa: CASSQTYSLNQPQHF
j_call: TRBJ2-5; d_call: TRBD2; v_call: TRBV5-4; clone_size: NA; cdr3_length: 16; cdr3_nt: TGTGCCAGCACCCTGGGGCCTAGCGGAGCCCAAGAGACCCAGTACTTC; cdr3_aa: CASTLGPSGAQETQYF
j_call: TRBJ2-7; d_call: TRBD1; v_call: TRBV9; clone_size: NA; cdr3_length: 14; cdr3_nt: TGTGCCAGCAGCTCTCCCGGGACAGACTACGAGCAGTACTTC; cdr3_aa: CASSSPGTDYEQYF
j_call: TRBJ1-4; d_call: NA; v_call: TRBV3-1/TRBV3-2; clone_size: NA; cdr3_length: 15; cdr3_nt: TGTGCCAGCAGCCTCGGCCCCCAGCCCAATGAAAAACTGTTTTTT; cdr3_aa: CASSLGPQPNEKLFF